This TCR beta chain stems from a study of siplizumab effects on memory and regulatory T cells. The mixed lymphocyte reaction cells were grown together in coculture at 37°C for less than seven days. Germline V gene sequence: CDR1 MDHEN, CDR2 SYDVKM. This CDR3 region has 16 residues. Unmatched junction bases numbered 9, after V lost 5 bases and J lost 2 bases. Comment on this clone: Its antigen is still unknown.

TCRdb's table, derived via immunoSEQ multiplex PCR, lists solely in-frame clones and lacks some. This sample has some 14,000 clones, with 40% to 55% found just once. This sequence originates from a human donor in good health; the cells came from an allogeneic mixed lymphocyte reaction. Some clones in this sample may be carry-over from other donors' samples. The chain joins TRBV28 to TRBJ1-3; TRBD1 matches 7 bases. The specimen sequenced was CFSE-low (dividing) CD4+ T cells sorted from an allogeneic mixed lymphocyte reaction. CDR3: CASSEPQGRTGNTIYF. The DNA of the CDR3 is TGTGCCAGCAGTGAACCACAGGGGCGGACTGGAAACACCATATATTTT.